This record concerns one TCR beta chain sequence. Only in-frame clones appear in the TCRdb table, and some are missing; sequencing was by immunoSEQ multiplex PCR. The sample shows roughly 14,000 clones, 90% to 95% of them seen only once. CDR1 and CDR2 (germline): MNHEY, SVGAGI. The CDR3 has 16 amino acids. The V and J ends lost 0 bases and 8 bases, in that order; junction bases with no gene match: 7. These data are taken from a study of somatic mutations in cytotoxic T cells in rheumatoid arthritis. The CD4+ and CD8+ fractions came from positive magnetic bead selection and were purity-checked by flow cytometry.

The source of this sequence is an older man with rheumatoid arthritis. The chain joins TRBV6-5 to TRBJ2-7, with TRBD2 identical over 13 bases. The sample was CD4+ T cells sorted from blood. CDR3 DNA sequence: TGTGCCAGCAGTTACTCGGTAGAGGGGACTAGCGGGAAGCAGTACTTC. Encoded protein: CASSYSVEGTSGKQYF.